What follows are 27 T cell receptor beta chains derived from one specimen sequenced in a study of cytomegalovirus exposure and HLA in healthy donors. 13 Jbeta primers and 60 Vbeta primers were used for the PCR. The protocol was immunoSEQ multiplex PCR, while the TCRdb copy is restricted to in-frame clones and leaves out a portion. The sample's table shows just over 150,000 clones. Input material: PBMCs. The receptors here all came from a man aged 30-40 years in good health and CMV-seronegative.

The V gene is TRBV7-9, the J gene TRBJ2-7; TRBD2 agrees at 8 bases. The trim removed 3 bases at V and 6 bases at J, leaving 10 bases unmatched. The CDR3 extends over 15 amino acids. Looked up from germline, CDR1 is SEHNR and CDR2 is FQNEAQ (reference sequence). CDR3 in DNA: TGTGCCAGCAGCTTCCCTCGGGAGGGGGTAGGCGAGCAGTACTTC. Amino acids: CASSFPREGVGEQYF.

The V call is TRBV5-5, the J call TRBJ1-1, with D maybe TRBD1 (6 bases). V dropped 2 bases and J dropped 1 base, with 6 bases sitting between them. The CDR3 length is 13 residues. Germline-derived CDR1 and CDR2 are SGHKS and YYEKEE (reference sequence). In DNA, the CDR3 is TGTGCCAGCAGCTTACAGGGGAACACTGAAGCTTTCTTT. It is translated as CASSLQGNTEAFF.

The J gene is TRBJ2-3, the V gene TRBV15; 9 bases agree with TRBD1. Trimming removed 3 bases from V and 2 bases from J; junction bases left unmatched: 9. This CDR3 has 17 residues. CDR1 and CDR2 (germline): LNHNV, YYDKDF (reference sequence). The chain's CDR3 is CATSSEPGTGITDTQYF. CDR3 bases: TGTGCCACCAGCAGTGAACCCGGGACAGGGATCACAGATACGCAGTATTTT.

The chain combines TRBV18 with TRBJ1-2; 7 bases fit TRBD1. The CDR3 is made up of 13 amino acids. In germline, CDR1 is KGHSH, CDR2 LQKENI. Trimming took 3 bases from V and 8 from J; bases not matched to a gene: 6. CDR3 DNA: TGTGCCAGCTCACCTTCGGGACAGCGGGGCTACACCTTC. Translation gives CASSPSGQRGYTF.

This chain joins TRBV29-1 and TRBJ1-2, with D perhaps matching TRBD1 (6 bases). The germline V gene encodes CDR1 SQVTM and CDR2 ANQGSEA. With 7 bases removed from V and 6 bases from J, the gap between germline ends came to 6 bases. This CDR3 has 9 amino acids. The CDR3 bases are TGCAGCGAGGGGGATGGCTACACCTTC. Translated, it gives CSEGDGYTF.

The V gene is TRBV6-1, the J gene TRBJ2-5; possible D gene TRBD2, 5 bases. With the DNA end fitting TRBJ2-7 better, the J assignment may be wrong. The CDR3 length is 15 residues. Germline V gene lookup returns CDR1 MNHNS and CDR2 SASEGT. CDR3 sequence: CASSALAGVTYEQYF. The CDR3, as DNA: TGTGCCAGCAGCGCCCTCGCGGGTGTCACCTACGAGCAGTACTTC.

This chain joins TRBV28 and TRBJ2-2; weak D call: TRBD2 (6 bases). The CDR3 runs 16 residues. Germline CDR1 and CDR2: MDHEN and SYDVKM. The germline V and J ends were trimmed by 5 bases and 0 bases, with 13 bases remaining between them. In nucleotides, the CDR3 is TGTGCCAGCAGTCCCCGCGGGACTTCGAACACCGGGGAGCTGTTTTTT. Translated, it gives CASSPRGTSNTGELFF.

The chain carries TRBV2 and TRBJ1-4; D is unclear. The length of the CDR3 is 13 residues. Germline values: CDR1 SNHLY, CDR2 FYNNEI. The ends were cut back, 10 bases at V and 6 bases at J, with 15 bases in the middle. CDR3 in amino acids: CATSWSGYEKLFF. The CDR3 coding sequence is TGTGCCACCTCGTGGAGTGGTTATGAAAAACTGTTTTTT.

The genes are TRBV18 and TRBJ1-4; tentative D call: TRBD1 (6 bases). Trimming took off 4 bases at V and 0 bases at J, with 12 bases between the two ends. This CDR3 spans 16 amino acids. Germline CDR1 and CDR2: KGHSH and LQKENI. The CDR3 region has the DNA TGTGCCAGCTCACTTCACCGGACAGCAACTAATGAAAAACTGTTTTTT. Its protein product is CASSLHRTATNEKLFF.

The rearrangement links TRBV7-2 to TRBJ2-7; 10 bases line up with TRBD1. The junction had 8 bases not matched to a gene; V was cut back by 4 bases and J by 2 bases. This CDR3 region has 16 residues. Germline-derived CDR1 and CDR2 are SGHTA and FQGNSA. CDR3 coding DNA: TGTGCCAGCAGCTCAGCGACAGGGGGCGTTACCTACGAGCAGTACTTC. Protein product: CASSSATGGVTYEQYF.

This sequence joins TRBV5-5 and TRBJ2-1; D is perhaps TRBD2 (5 bases). Germline CDR1 and CDR2: SGHKS and YYEKEE (reference sequence). CDR3 size: 13 residues. V was trimmed by 6 bases and J by 2 bases, leaving 9 bases between them. DNA for the CDR3: TGTGCCAGCACTCCGACTACCTACAATGAGCAGTTCTTC. The encoded protein is CASTPTTYNEQFF.

CDR3 region: CASRRGGTGAANEKLFF. The CDR3 nucleotides read TGTGCCAGCAGGAGGGGGGGGACAGGGGCCGCCAATGAAAAACTGTTTTTT. The rearrangement links TRBV2 to TRBJ1-4; 10 bases fit TRBD1. The CDR3 totals 17 residues. Germline V CDR1 and CDR2: SNHLY, FYNNEI. V was clipped by 6 bases and J by 5 bases; unmatched bases: 12. Complete variable domain (other parts from reference TRBV2 and TRBJ1-4): EPEVTQTPSHQVTQMGQEVILRCVPISNHLYFYWYRQILGQKVEFLVSFYNNEISEKSEIFDDQFSVERPDGSNFTLKIRSTKLEDSAMYFCASRRGGTGAANEKLFFGSGTQLSVL.

The V and J genes are TRBV27 and TRBJ2-7; 8 bases line up with TRBD1. Losses at the gene ends were 3 bases for V and 5 bases for J; bases not matched to a gene: 9. The germline CDR1 and CDR2 sequences are MNHEY and SMNVEV (reference sequence). This CDR3 is built from 15 residues. The CDR3 nucleotides read TGTGCCAGCAGTTTTCATGCAGGGGGCTTGGACGAGCAGTACTTC. Its translation: CASSFHAGGLDEQYF.

This chain joins TRBV11-3 and TRBJ2-5, with a weak D call TRBD1 (5 bases). The ends were cut back, 1 base at V and 5 bases at J, with 14 bases in the middle. The germline gives CDR1 SGHNT, CDR2 YENEEA. The CDR3 spans 15 residues. The CDR3, as DNA: TGTGCCAGCAGCTTAGGGCCCAGGGCCGGGGAGACCCAGTACTTC. It codes for CASSLGPRAGETQYF.

The chain couples TRBV7-9 to TRBJ2-7, with D perhaps TRBD1 (5 bases). The CDR3 has 15 amino acids. Germline V gene sequence: CDR1 SEHNR, CDR2 FQNEAQ (reference sequence). Trimming removed 1 base at V and 3 bases at J, with 13 bases between. CDR3 sequence reads: CASSLGLPGNYEQYF. CDR3 coding DNA: TGTGCCAGCAGCTTAGGGCTCCCAGGGAACTACGAGCAGTACTTC.

The rearrangement joins TRBV7-3 to TRBJ2-7; possibly TRBD2 for D (6 bases). CDR3 length: 15 amino acids. The germline V gene encodes CDR1 SGHTA and CDR2 FQGTGA. Trimming took off 5 bases at V and 3 bases at J, with 17 bases between the two ends. The CDR3 loop is CASSPDGGVGYEQYF. Here the CDR3 DNA reads TGTGCCAGCAGCCCTGACGGGGGAGTGGGCTACGAGCAGTACTTC.

The chain has TRBV4-1 and TRBJ1-4, with 10 bases lining up with TRBD1. V shed 3 bases and J 16 bases; nucleotides not matched to a gene: 8. CDR3 length: 13 amino acids. Germline V gives CDR1 MGHRA, CDR2 YSYEKL. Written as DNA, the CDR3 is TGCGCCAGCAGCCACGCCCCGGGACAGGGGCCGTTTTTT. This translates into CASSHAPGQGPFF.

DNA for the CDR3: TGTGCCAGCAGTTTAAGCAATCAGCCCCAGCATTTT. It codes for CASSLSNQPQHF. The J gene is TRBJ1-5, the V gene TRBV2, with no clear D. Trimming shortened V by 5 bases and J by 1 base, and 3 bases separated the two germline ends. This CDR3 is built from 12 residues. Germline loops: CDR1 SNHLY, CDR2 FYNNEI.

The V and J genes are TRBV11-2 and TRBJ1-5; weak D call: TRBD1 (6 bases). Germline V gives CDR1 SGHAT, CDR2 FQNNGV. The CDR3 loop spans 15 amino acids. Between the trimmed V and J ends, which lost 0 bases and 5 bases, there was a span of 11 bases. CDR3 loop: CASSLDGGGHQPQHF. The CDR3 DNA reads TGTGCCAGCAGCTTAGATGGGGGCGGGCATCAGCCCCAGCATTTT.

The chain joins TRBV28 to TRBJ1-2; D unclear. This CDR3 has 11 residues. Between the trimmed V and J ends, which lost 6 bases and 8 bases, there was a span of 10 bases. Germline values: CDR1 MDHEN, CDR2 SYDVKM. Here the CDR3 DNA reads TGTGCCAGCAGAGGACTGGGAGGCTACACCTTC. Translation gives CASRGLGGYTF.

The chain joins TRBV7-8 to TRBJ2-7; 13 bases match TRBD2. Trimming took 4 bases from V and 2 from J; bases not matched to a gene: 5. Per germline, CDR1 SGHVS and CDR2 FQNEAQ. The CDR3 has 16 residues. The CDR3 sequence is CASSSRLAGGAYEQYF. The CDR3 region has the DNA TGTGCCAGCAGCTCACGACTAGCGGGAGGTGCCTACGAGCAGTACTTC.

The chain has TRBV27 and TRBJ1-1; no clear D. Germline V gene lookup returns CDR1 MNHEY and CDR2 SMNVEV (reference sequence). Trimming took off 6 bases at V and 3 bases at J, with 17 bases between the two ends. CDR3 size: 15 residues. DNA for the CDR3: TGTGCCAGCAGATTGGGCCGGTTACCGTACACTGAAGCTTTCTTT. As protein: CASRLGRLPYTEAFF.

The chain employs TRBV12-5 and TRBJ2-1; 9 bases line up with TRBD2. J lost 5 bases, V lost 0 bases, and 8 bases had no gene match. The CDR3 sequence is 17 residues long. Germline V lookup: CDR1 LGHNT, CDR2 FRNRAP. CDR3 in DNA: TGTGCTAGTGGTTTGGTACTGGTAGCGGGAGCGAACAATGAGCAGTTCTTC. Protein: CASGLVLVAGANNEQFF.

This sequence joins TRBV27 and TRBJ1-4, with D uncertain. Germline loops: CDR1 MNHEY, CDR2 SMNVEV (reference sequence). There are 15 residues in the CDR3. V lost 3 bases and J lost 7, with 15 bases in between. Written as DNA, the CDR3 is TGTGCCAGCAGTTTTCTCCGGGTTGAGAGTGAAAAACTGTTTTTT. This translates into CASSFLRVESEKLFF.

This chain links TRBV6-6 with TRBJ1-3; possible D gene TRBD1, 6 bases. The CDR3 is made up of 12 amino acids. From germline, CDR1 is MNHNY and CDR2 SVGAGI (reference sequence). Trimming cost V 9 bases and J 5 bases, with 11 bases left between them. CDR3 amino acids: CASTGRRNTIYF. CDR3 coding DNA: TGTGCCAGTACAGGGAGACGAAACACCATATATTTT.

The chain is built from TRBV5-4 and TRBJ1-4, with D maybe TRBD1 (5 bases). Trimming removed 1 base at V and 3 bases at J, with 7 bases between. CDR3 length: 14 residues. Germline V gene sequence: CDR1 SGHNT, CDR2 YYREEE (reference sequence). CDR3 sequence reads: CASSLSTANEKLFF. The CDR3 region has the DNA TGTGCCAGCAGCTTGTCGACAGCTAATGAAAAACTGTTTTTT.

The V gene is TRBV6-1, the J gene TRBJ2-7, with TRBD2 as a possible D gene (5 bases). This CDR3 contains 13 residues. Germline values: CDR1 MNHNS, CDR2 SASEGT. V shed 1 base and J shed 3 bases, with 7 bases lying between them. The CDR3 region is CASSEESGYEQYF. The CDR3 bases are TGTGCCAGCAGTGAAGAGAGCGGCTACGAGCAGTACTTC.